This TCR beta chain came from a study of T cell responses to AZD1222 COVID-19 vaccine (dated by TCRdb to the early 2020s). Some background on the complete study: TCR sequencing covered more than 230 trial participants: around 210 given two doses of AZD1222 and 26 given two doses of MenACWY control vaccine. Trial participants were enrolled into age subgroups of 18-55, 56-69 and 70-plus years, which contained roughly 150, 30 and 60 TCR-sequenced participants, respectively. General findings and caveats noted by the study authors: Participants were mostly white British and included more females than males, and it was suggested by the authors that clonal diversity may have been underestimated. After two AZD1222 doses, both the breadth and the depth of spike-specific TCRs were significantly higher than at day 0 and than in MenACWY recipients. No day 14 peak-response samples were available, so repertoires were characterized only after the peak T cell response. Conclusions about previously exposed vaccinees were limited because only six AZD1222 recipients were SARS-CoV-2 seropositive at baseline. Vaccine-associated CD4 TCRs spanned the whole spike protein, with dominant responses in regions 160-218 and 743-854. The 56-69-year group was small, and its depth increase did not reach significance, likely because of low power. Reportedly, close to half of the unique spike-specific TCRs recognized epitopes lying outside the regions that are mutated in the B.1.351 and B.1.1.7 variants.

Points on this clone: The antigen it binds to is not known. No quality values exist for individual bases; no much larger clone is one base distant.

From its cysteine to its phenylalanine, the CDR3 spans 16 amino acids. The read is trimmed to its CDR3 DNA, 48 bases read in frame from base 1. V has 6 bases trimmed and J has 4 bases trimmed; junction bases matching no gene number 7. Based on the germline V gene, the CDR1 and CDR2 sequences are MDHEN and SYDVKM. What the time point label conveys for this sample: about 28 days (+/-7) after the second vaccine dose. AZD1222 recipients whose second dose came at about 4 weeks and those whose second dose came at about 12 weeks were combined into one group, since spike-specific TCR depth and breadth did not differ between the two schedules. The vaccinee samples were drawn from two UK trials, COV001 and COV002, one of which was a single-blind randomized controlled phase 2/3 trial testing AZD1222 (ChAdOx1 nCoV-19) in healthy adults. For TCRbeta chain sequencing, PBMC samples from trial participants were taken at day 0 and at day 28 after the second dose.

The CDR3 regions of human TCRbeta chains were subjected to immunosequencing. The authors' analysis ran thus. TCRs in the repertoires were matched against a reference library of SARS-CoV-2-specific TCRs that had been generated with the MIRA antigen-specificity platform. Breadth meant the fraction of unique TCRs that were SARS-CoV-2-associated, whereas depth meant the fraction of total T cells that were SARS-CoV-2-associated. Using the MIRA data, every spike-specific TCR was mapped to the spike region that the TCR reacted to and assigned to either a CD4 or a CD8 class. Log10-transformed breadth and depth values were compared by one-way ANOVA with Sidak's multiple comparisons tests. Not all clones reach the TCRdb copy of this immuneACCESS table, which keeps in-frame sequences only. Checked studies attribute under half of the gap to unresolved V genes and leave the rest unexplained. V and J calls and clone size come straight from that table; D and trimming were deduced from the DNA. This sample is represented by over 100,000 clones; roughly 91% of them were singletons. Of the sample, about 1.1% is held by the ten largest clones.

The sequenced sample was peripheral blood, obtained 28 days after the second AZD1222 dose. This sequence originates from an adult who received the AZD1222 COVID-19 vaccine. The chain is made from TRBV28 and TRBJ2-2, and TRBD2 matches 11 of the central bases. The CDR3 amino acid sequence is: CASSTPGTSGTGELFF. The DNA sequence is as follows: TGTGCCAGCAGCACTCCCGGGACTAGCGGCACCGGGGAGCTGTTTTTT.